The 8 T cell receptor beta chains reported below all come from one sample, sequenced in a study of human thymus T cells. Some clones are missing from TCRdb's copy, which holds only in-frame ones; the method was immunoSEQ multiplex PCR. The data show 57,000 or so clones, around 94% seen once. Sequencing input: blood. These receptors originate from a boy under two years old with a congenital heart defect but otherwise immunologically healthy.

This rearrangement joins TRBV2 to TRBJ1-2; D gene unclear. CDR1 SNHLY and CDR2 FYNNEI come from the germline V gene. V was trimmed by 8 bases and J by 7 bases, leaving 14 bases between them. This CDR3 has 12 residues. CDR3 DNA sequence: TGTGCCAGCGTCCCCGGGTCCTTTGGCTACACCTTC. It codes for CASVPGSFGYTF.

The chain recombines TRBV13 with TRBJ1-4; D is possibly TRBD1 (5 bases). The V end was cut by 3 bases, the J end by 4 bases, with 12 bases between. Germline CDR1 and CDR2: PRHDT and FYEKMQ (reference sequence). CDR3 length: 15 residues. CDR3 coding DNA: TGTGCCAGCAGCTTTGGAACAGGAATTAATGAAAAACTGTTTTTT. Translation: CASSFGTGINEKLFF.

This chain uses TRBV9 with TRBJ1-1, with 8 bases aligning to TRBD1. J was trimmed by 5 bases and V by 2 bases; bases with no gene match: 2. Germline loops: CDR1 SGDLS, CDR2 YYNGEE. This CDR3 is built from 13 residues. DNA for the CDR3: TGTGCCAGCAGCGTTGGGGACAGGACTGAAGCTTTCTTT. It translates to CASSVGDRTEAFF.

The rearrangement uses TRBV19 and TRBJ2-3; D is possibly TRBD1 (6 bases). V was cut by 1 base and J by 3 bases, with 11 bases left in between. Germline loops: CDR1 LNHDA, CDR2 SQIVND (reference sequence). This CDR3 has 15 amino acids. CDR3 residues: CASSIVLGATDTQYF. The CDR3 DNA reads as TGTGCCAGTAGTATAGTGTTGGGGGCGACAGATACGCAGTATTTT.

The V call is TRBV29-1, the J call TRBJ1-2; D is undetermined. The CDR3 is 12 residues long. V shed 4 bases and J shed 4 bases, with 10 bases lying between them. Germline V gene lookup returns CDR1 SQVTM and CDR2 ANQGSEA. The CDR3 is CSVGPDAYGYTF. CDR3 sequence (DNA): TGCAGCGTTGGGCCAGATGCCTATGGCTACACCTTC.

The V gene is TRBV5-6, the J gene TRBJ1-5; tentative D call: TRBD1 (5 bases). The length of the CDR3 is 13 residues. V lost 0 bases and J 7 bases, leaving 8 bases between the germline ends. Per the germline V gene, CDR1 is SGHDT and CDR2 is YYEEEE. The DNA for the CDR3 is TGTGCCAGCAGCTTGGGGGGGGGACAGCCCCAGCATTTT. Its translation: CASSLGGGQPQHF.

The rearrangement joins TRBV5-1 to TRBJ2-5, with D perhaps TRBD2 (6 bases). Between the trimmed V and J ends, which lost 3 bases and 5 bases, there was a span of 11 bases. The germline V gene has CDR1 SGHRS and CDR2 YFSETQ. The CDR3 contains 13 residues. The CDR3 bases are TGCGCCAGCAGCTGGGGTGGGGGGGAGACCCAGTACTTC. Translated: CASSWGGGETQYF.

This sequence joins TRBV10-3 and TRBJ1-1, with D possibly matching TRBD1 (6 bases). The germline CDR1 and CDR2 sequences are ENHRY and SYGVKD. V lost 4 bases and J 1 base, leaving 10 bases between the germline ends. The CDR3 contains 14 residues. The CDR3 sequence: CAISAGERNTEAFF. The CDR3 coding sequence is TGTGCCATCAGTGCAGGGGAGAGGAACACTGAAGCTTTCTTT.